This T cell receptor (beta chain) was identified during a study of shared clonotypes between healthy human individuals. This clone was recorded only once. Antigen: not known. Overall study results and limits: The naive CD4 repertoires of a few donors were compared, and around 5% of clonotypes were shared.

In replicate PCRs of sorted subsets, roughly 210 ng DNA, approximately 32,000 T cell genomes, was used. Clones were read by immunoSEQ multiplex PCR, and TCRdb kept only the in-frame ones, dropping some. The sample comprises a few hundred thousand clones, around 97% of which are singletons, and 0.045% to 0.07% rests with the top ten. Germline CDR1 reads MNHEY; CDR2 reads SVGAGI. The CDR3 spans 15 residues. All donors were healthy HIV-negative adults lacking recent acute infections or vaccinations. Sequencing was carried out using naive CD4+ T cells sorted from blood. This sample's subset: CD45RA+ positively selected. The source is a woman in her twenties or thirties in good health. This chain joins TRBV6-5 and TRBJ2-5; the match to TRBD2 covers 8 bases. With the DNA end fitting TRBJ2-7 better, the J assignment may be wrong. CDR3 in amino acids: CASSRRTSRAYEQYF. The CDR3 bases are TGTGCCAGCAGCCGACGGACTAGCAGGGCCTACGAGCAGTACTTC.